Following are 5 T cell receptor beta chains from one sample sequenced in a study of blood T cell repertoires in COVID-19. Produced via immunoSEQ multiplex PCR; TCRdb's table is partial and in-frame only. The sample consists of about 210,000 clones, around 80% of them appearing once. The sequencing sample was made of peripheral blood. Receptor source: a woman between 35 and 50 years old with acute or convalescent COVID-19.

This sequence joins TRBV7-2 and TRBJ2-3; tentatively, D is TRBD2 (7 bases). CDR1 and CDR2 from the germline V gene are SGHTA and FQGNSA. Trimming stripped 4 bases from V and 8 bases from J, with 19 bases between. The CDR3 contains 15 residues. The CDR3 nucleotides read TGTGCCAGCAGCTCGGCGGGGGCCCACCCGGGTACGCAGTATTTT. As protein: CASSSAGAHPGTQYF.

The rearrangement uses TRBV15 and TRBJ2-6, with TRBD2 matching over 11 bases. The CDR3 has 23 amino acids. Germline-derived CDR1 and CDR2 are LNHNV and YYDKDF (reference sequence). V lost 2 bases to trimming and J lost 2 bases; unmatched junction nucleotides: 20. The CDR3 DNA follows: TGTGCCACCAGCAGAAGGAAATTAAAAGTAGGGCTAGCGGGAGGTCCTGGGGCCAACGTCCTGACTTTC. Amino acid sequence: CATSRRKLKVGLAGGPGANVLTF.

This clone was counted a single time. The CDR3 loop reads CASTGVNTQYF. CDR3 bases: TGTGCCAGCACAGGGGTAAATACGCAGTATTTT. The chain links TRBV27 to TRBJ2-3; D perhaps matches TRBD1 (6 bases). V was cut by 7 bases and J by 7 bases, with 9 bases left in between. The CDR3 totals 11 residues. CDR1 is MNHEY and CDR2 is SMNVEV in the germline V gene (reference sequence).

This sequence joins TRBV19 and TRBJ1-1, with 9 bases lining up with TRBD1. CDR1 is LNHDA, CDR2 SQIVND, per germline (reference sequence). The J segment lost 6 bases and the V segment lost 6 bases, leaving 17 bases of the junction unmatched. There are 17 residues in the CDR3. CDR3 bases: TGTGCCAGTAGCCCACTACTCAGGACAGGGGTAAAAGCTGAAGCTTTCTTT. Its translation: CASSPLLRTGVKAEAFF.

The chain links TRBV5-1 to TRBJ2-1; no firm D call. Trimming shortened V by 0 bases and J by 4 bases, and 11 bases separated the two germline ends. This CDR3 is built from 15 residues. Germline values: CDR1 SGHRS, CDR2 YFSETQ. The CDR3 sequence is CASSLGGSIYNEQFF. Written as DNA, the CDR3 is TGCGCCAGCAGCTTGGGCGGCAGCATATACAATGAGCAGTTCTTC.